A single TCR beta chain is shown here with its context. Antigen specificity is unknown. These data come from a study of shared clonotypes between healthy human individuals. Regarding the study as a whole: Several donors shared 4.5% to 6.5% of their naive CD4 clonotypes.

The V end was cut by 7 bases, the J end by 3 bases, with 22 bases between. The germline V gene has CDR1 SNHLY and CDR2 FYNNEI. This CDR3 contains 16 residues. Produced via immunoSEQ multiplex PCR; TCRdb's table is partial and in-frame only. The repertoire holds more than 90,000 clones, 67% seen once, with less than 55% in the top ten. Material: memory CD8+ T cells sorted from blood. Regarding subset: CD45RO+ cells pooled with CCR7-negative TemRA cells. V gene TRBV2 combines with J gene TRBJ2-7; possibly TRBD1 for D (6 bases). The receptor was derived from a man younger than 40 in good health. CDR3 DNA sequence: TGTGCCAGCAATCAAGAGGGGACAAAATATTACTACGAGCAGTACTTC. Its protein is CASNQEGTKYYYEQYF.